A selection of T cell receptor beta chains follows, all from one sample in a study of T cell responses to AZD1222 COVID-19 vaccine. TCRdb keeps only in-frame clones here, not all; method: immunoSEQ multiplex PCR. The sample includes 120,000 or so clones, about 90% seen only once; the top ten take less than 4.5%. This sample comprised peripheral blood, obtained on day 0 of AZD1222 vaccination. The receptors here all came from an adult in good health. CDR3s include the opening cysteine and the closing phenylalanine or tryptophan. The D gene is left open where the match is weak. Clone size is not always given. Where it is, it says once, few, many or a class for expanded clones.

D gene	J gene	clone size	V gene	CDR3 DNA	CDR3 protein
-	TRBJ2-7	many	TRBV18	TGTGCCAGCTCGGCGGACGGCTCCTACGAGCAGTACTTC	CASSADGSYEQYF
TRBD1	TRBJ2-3	-	TRBV5-1	TGCGCCAGCAGCTTGGGGGACAGGGGTGGCACAGATACGCAGTATTTT	CASSLGDRGGTDTQYF
-	TRBJ2-7	once	TRBV24-1	TGTGCCACCAGTTTCCTCCTCGAAGCGGTGGAGAATAAACCTGACGAGCAGTACTTC	CATSFLLEAVENKPDEQYF
-	TRBJ2-1	-	TRBV11-3	TGTGCCAGCAGCCGGGACGGAAACAATGAGCAGTTCTTC	CASSRDGNNEQFF
-	TRBJ2-1	-	TRBV7-9	TGTGCCAGCAGCTACCTCCAGGGAAGACGCAATGAGCAGTTCTTC	CASSYLQGRRNEQFF
TRBD1	TRBJ1-2	once	TRBV12-3/TRBV12-4	TGTGCCAGCAGTTTCAGCACAGGGGTTGGCTACACCTTC	CASSFSTGVGYTF
TRBD1	TRBJ2-3	-	TRBV5-3	TGTGCCAGAAGCGGCCGGGACAGGTCGCAAGATACGCAGTATTTT	CARSGRDRSQDTQYF
TRBD1	TRBJ1-6	-	TRBV5-5	TGTGCCAGCAGCCAGGGACAGGGGGCCTATAATTCACCCCTCCACTTT	CASSQGQGAYNSPLHF
TRBD1	TRBJ1-3	-	TRBV18	TGTGCCAGCTCACCCGACAGGGCCGGAAACACCATATATTTT	CASSPDRAGNTIYF
-	TRBJ2-1	-	TRBV28	TGTGCCAGCAGTCCCCTAGGGGGGGTTGGATACAATGAGCAGTTCTTC	CASSPLGGVGYNEQFF
TRBD1	TRBJ1-4	once	TRBV5-1	TGCGCCAGCAGCTTGGCGGGACAGGGGGATGAAAAACTGTTTTTT	CASSLAGQGDEKLFF
TRBD1	TRBJ1-5	-	TRBV4-1	TGCGCCAGCAGCCCCCGGACAGGGGATCAGCCCCAGCATTTT	CASSPRTGDQPQHF